This TCR beta chain stems from a study of OX40 agonist ivuxolimab in advanced cancers. Broadly, across the study: Ivuxolimab was an agonistic, fully human IgG2 monoclonal antibody directed against OX40 (CD134), a costimulatory receptor. Intravenous ivuxolimab was administered to patients every 2 weeks at six dose levels: 0.01, 0.1, 0.3, 1.5, 3 and 10 mg/kg. Of the 52 patients in dose escalation, 19 had hepatocellular carcinoma, about 15 had melanoma, 9 had renal cell carcinoma and 9 had head and neck cancer. A male proportion of almost 85% and a mean age of about 60 years, ranging from about 20 to 80, were recorded for the dose-escalation cohort. Patients were allowed to have had prior anti-PD-1, anti-PD-L1 or anti-CTLA-4 therapy, and less than 45% of the dose-escalation patients had previously received checkpoint inhibitors. Partial responses were achieved by three dose-escalation patients, of whom one had hepatocellular carcinoma and two had cutaneous melanoma. The point of sequencing TCRbeta in the periphery was to test whether ivuxolimab changed TCR sequence diversity and drove clonal T-cell expansion. The paper covers the monotherapy dose-escalation part of the phase I ivuxolimab trial, which included N ≈ 52 patients.

A remark on this clone: What antigen it recognizes has not been identified. There are no base qualities to consult, and no much larger clone falls within one base. Within the sample, other DNA sequences also encode this same CDR3.

Points the paper makes about the study in general: Which antigens the clonally expanded peripheral T cells were specific for was not determined. After ivuxolimab, more expanded clones were found on average in CD8+ T cells than in CD4+ T cells. Low levels of normalized T-cell clonal expansion were also seen in some nonresponding patients. In the 0.1-3.0 mg/kg groups, partial responders had among the lowest normalized peripheral clonal expansion, particularly in CD8+ T cells. At doses of 0.1 to 3.0 mg/kg, clonal expansion of both CD4+ and CD8+ T cells in blood was seen between baseline and week 6.

For sequencing of the TCRbeta CDR3 region, genomic DNA was extracted from the sorted cells. The immunoSEQ Assay was used to sequence the TCRbeta CDR3 regions. As stored in TCRdb, this immuneACCESS dataset retains in-frame rearrangements with V and J assigned. A fraction of the clones does not appear; measured against another copy, unresolved V genes explain less than half of the discrepancy, and the remainder lacks a known reason. Present in this sample are about 36,000 clones, about 88% of which were seen just once. The top ten constitute less than 5% of the sample. CDR1 and CDR2, looked up from the germline V gene, are SQVTM and ANQGSEA. Deletion took 0 bases off V and 1 base off J, with a span of 9 bases between the germline ends. Reading from cysteine to phenylalanine, the CDR3 counts 14 amino acids. Only the CDR3 region is kept as DNA, spanning 42 bases read in frame from base 1. Patients with autoimmune disease history or receiving systemic immunosuppression were excluded from the trial. Peripheral blood for TCR sequencing was collected from all dose cohorts at baseline, on cycle 4 day 1, and on cycle 7 day 1. The samples were taken from a phase I, first-in-human, multicenter, open-label dose-escalation trial of ivuxolimab. Adults with locally advanced or metastatic melanoma, renal cell carcinoma, hepatocellular carcinoma or head and neck squamous cell carcinoma were enrolled in the trial. CD4+ and CD8+ T cells were sorted separately from peripheral blood before TCR sequencing.

The chain uses TRBV29-1 and TRBJ2-5; the D gene cannot be named for sure. Specimen: CD4+ or CD8+ T cells sorted from blood, collected in a trial of the OX40 agonist ivuxolimab. This clonotype originated in an adult with an advanced solid tumor such as melanoma, head and neck, liver or kidney cancer. The DNA is as follows: TGCAGCGTTGAAGATGGGTTGTTCCAAGAGACCCAGTACTTC. Translated, this is CSVEDGLFQETQYF.